These 9 T cell receptor beta chains were all obtained from the same sample, sequenced in a study of shared T cell receptors in the human thymus (dated by TCRdb to the early 2020s). Receptor libraries were prepared by the immunoSEQ multiplex PCR assay. Held by TCRdb, this immuneACCESS table contains in-frame sequences only and omits some clones. Under half of the omission traces to an unresolved V gene where checked; the cause of the rest is unknown. The sample table holds roughly 660,000 clones, of which 85% to 90% were seen once. 0.0095% to 0.013% of the sample is held by the ten biggest clonotypes. These data were also filed under a second study, of human thymus T cells.

Source material: thymocytes. The source of these receptors is a boy younger than two with a congenital heart defect. Donor details come from another sample of the same person, matched by shared clones.

The V call is TRBV5-6, the J call TRBJ1-2; D remains ambiguous. Germline V lookup: CDR1 SGHDT, CDR2 YYEEEE. V lost 0 bases and J 3 bases, leaving 9 bases between the germline ends. This CDR3 is built from 14 residues. The DNA for the CDR3 is TGTGCCAGCAGCTTGGCAATGGAGGACTATGGCTACACCTTC. Translated: CASSLAMEDYGYTF.

The rearrangement uses TRBV4-3 and TRBJ1-5; D might be TRBD1 (5 bases). This CDR3 contains 14 residues. Germline CDR1 LGHNA, CDR2 YSLEER. V was cut by 4 bases and J by 7 bases, with 14 bases left in between. The CDR3 DNA follows: TGCGCCAGCAGCCCGCGCAGGGCAGGGCAGCCCCAGCATTTT. As protein: CASSPRRAGQPQHF.

In nucleotides, the CDR3 is TGCAGCGTCCAGACTAGCGGGAGACTGGGGAACACCGGGGAGCTGTTTTTT. Amino acid sequence: CSVQTSGRLGNTGELFF. J is TRBJ2-2 and V is TRBV29-1; TRBD2 agrees at 12 bases. The germline V gene has CDR1 SQVTM and CDR2 ANQGSEA. This CDR3 is 17 amino acids long. After removal of 6 bases from V and 1 base from J, the junction contained 9 bases not matched to a gene.

The chain combines TRBV7-6 with TRBJ2-1; a possible D gene is TRBD2 (6 bases). Germline V gene sequence: CDR1 SGHVS, CDR2 FNYEAQ. The CDR3 spans 15 residues. Between the trimmed V and J ends, which lost 5 bases and 6 bases, there was a span of 17 bases. DNA of the CDR3: TGTGCCAGCAGCCCGGACCGGGACTGGGCCAATGAGCAGTTCTTC. Its protein product is CASSPDRDWANEQFF.

The chain is built from TRBV19 and TRBJ1-6, with 7 bases identical to TRBD1. CDR3 length equals 13 residues. Germline assignment: CDR1 LNHDA and CDR2 SQIVND (reference sequence). V was clipped by 5 bases and J by 7 bases; unmatched bases: 2. The CDR3 bases are TGTGCCAGTAGTTTGGGACAGAATTCACCCCTCCACTTT. Protein sequence: CASSLGQNSPLHF.

This chain connects TRBV30 to TRBJ2-1, with 9 bases aligning to TRBD2. Per germline, CDR1 GTSNPN and CDR2 SVGIG (reference sequence). This CDR3 has 15 amino acids. The ends lost 4 bases at V and 5 bases at J; junction bases unmatched: 9. Here the CDR3 DNA reads TGTGCCTGGATCCCCGGGACTAGCTTCAACAATGAGCAGTTCTTC. Translation gives CAWIPGTSFNNEQFF. The full variable domain, rest sourced from reference TRBV30 and TRBJ2-1, is SQTIHQWPATLVQPVGSPLSLECTVEGTSNPNLYWYRQAAGRGLQLLFYSVGIGQISSEVPQNLSASRPQDRQFILSSKKLLLSDSGFYLCAWIPGTSFNNEQFFGPGTRLTVL.

This clone has a handful of counts. The chain has TRBV19 and TRBJ2-7, with D possibly TRBD2 on 5 matching bases. Trimming pared 1 base from V and 5 bases from J, leaving 12 bases between. Germline CDR1 LNHDA, CDR2 SQIVND (reference sequence). The CDR3 spans 14 residues. DNA of the CDR3: TGTGCCAGTAGTATAGTAGGGCGGGTCGACGAGCAGTACTTC. It specifies CASSIVGRVDEQYF.

The V gene is TRBV9, the J gene TRBJ1-2; 12 nucleotides agree with TRBD1. Germline CDR1 is SGDLS and CDR2 is YYNGEE. The junction had 9 bases not matched to a gene; V was cut back by 4 bases and J by 5 bases. CDR3 length: 16 residues. The CDR3 here is CASSLPGQGAQYGYTF. In DNA form, the CDR3 reads TGTGCCAGCAGCCTCCCGGGACAGGGGGCGCAGTATGGCTACACCTTC. Full variable domain (missing parts from reference TRBV9 and TRBJ1-2): DSGVTQTPKHLITATGQRVTLRCSPRSGDLSVYWYQQSLDQGLQFLIQYYNGEERAKGNILERFSAQQFPDLHSELNLSSLELGDSALYFCASSLPGQGAQYGYTFGSGTRLTVV.

The chain links TRBV12-5 to TRBJ2-1; perhaps TRBD2 as D (7 bases). The V end lost 6 bases, the J end lost 7 bases, and 16 bases lay between the germline ends. This CDR3 has 14 amino acids. CDR1 and CDR2 (germline): LGHNT, FRNRAP. As DNA, the CDR3 is TGTGCTAGTGGCCAGGCGGGGGCGCGGAATGAGCAGTTCTTC. Encoded protein: CASGQAGARNEQFF.